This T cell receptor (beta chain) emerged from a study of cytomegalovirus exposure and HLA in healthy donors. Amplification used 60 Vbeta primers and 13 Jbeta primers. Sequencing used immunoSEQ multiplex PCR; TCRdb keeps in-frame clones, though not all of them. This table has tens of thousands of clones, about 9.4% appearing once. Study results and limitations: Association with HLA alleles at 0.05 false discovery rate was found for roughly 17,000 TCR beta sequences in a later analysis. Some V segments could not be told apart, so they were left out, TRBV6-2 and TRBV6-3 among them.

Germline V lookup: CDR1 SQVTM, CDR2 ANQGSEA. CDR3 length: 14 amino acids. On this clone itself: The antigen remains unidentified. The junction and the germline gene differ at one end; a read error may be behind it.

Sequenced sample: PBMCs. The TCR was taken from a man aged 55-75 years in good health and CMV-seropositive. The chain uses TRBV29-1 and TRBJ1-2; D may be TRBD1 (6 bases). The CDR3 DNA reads TGCAGCGCCCTCGGACAGACAGCCAAATATGGCTACACCTTT. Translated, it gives CSALGQTAKYGYTF.